The 2 T cell receptor beta chains below were found in one sample sequenced in a study of tumor and adjacent non-tumor tissue in lung cancer. A modified ARM-PCR protocol with three rounds of nested PCR amplified TCRbeta. TCRdb itself ran the multiplex PCR reads through MiXCR, one entry per CDR3 protein. The table lists 60,000 to 100,000 distinct CDR3 sequences, over 60% of them singletons, with 30% to 50% in the top ten. This sample's RNA came from whole unsorted tissue. More than 3 cm separated this lung sample from the edge of the tumor. The material sequenced was distant non-tumor lung tissue. These receptors all stem from a man between 65 and 80 years old with non-small cell lung cancer.

This clonotype was counted between two and nine times. The junction does not match germline at one end; this may be a read error. The chain combines TRBV6-2 or TRBV6-3 with TRBJ1-2, with a tentative D call TRBD1 (5 bases). The CDR3 extends over 14 amino acids. CDR1 and CDR2 from the germline V gene are MNHEY and SVGEGT. The CDR3 region is CASSTDGTNYCYTF. CDR3 nucleotide sequence: TGTGCCAGCAGTACGGACGGGACTAACTATTGCTACACCTTC.

Remarks on this clonotype: At one boundary the junction diverges from the germline segment, which might be a read error. The V call is TRBV29-1, the J call TRBJ1-2; D possibly corresponds to TRBD1 (5 bases). CDR3 length: 12 amino acids. Germline assignment: CDR1 SQVTM and CDR2 ANQGSEA. The CDR3 reads CSVSGKGFGYTF. The CDR3 DNA is TGTAGCGTTTCCGGAAAGGGGTTTGGCTACACCTTC.